These 2 T cell receptor beta chains share one sample of origin, sequenced in a study of cytomegalovirus exposure and HLA in healthy donors. Use of 60 Vbeta and 13 Jbeta primers characterized the PCR. Clones were sequenced by immunoSEQ multiplex PCR, and TCRdb holds only the in-frame ones, with some missing. This table has around 64,000 clones, about 60% appearing once. The material sequenced was PBMCs. The receptors here all came from a woman aged 45 to 65 in good health and CMV-seronegative.

The chain carries TRBV6-5 and TRBJ1-1; TRBD1 agrees at 7 bases. The germline V gene encodes CDR1 MNHEY and CDR2 SVGAGI. The trim removed 10 bases at V and 4 bases at J, leaving 12 bases unmatched. CDR3 length: 14 amino acids. CDR3 sequence reads: CATTRDRLSTEAFF. The DNA for the CDR3 is TGTGCCACGACCCGGGACAGATTGTCCACTGAAGCTTTCTTT.

V gene TRBV7-2 combines with J gene TRBJ2-7; 8 bases agree with TRBD2. V lost 3 bases and J lost 3; bases outside the gene matches: 4. Germline V gives CDR1 SGHTA, CDR2 FQGNSA. The CDR3 has 14 residues. The CDR3 region is CASSFSGGNYEQYF. DNA of the CDR3: TGTGCCAGCAGCTTTTCGGGAGGGAACTACGAGCAGTACTTC.